Shown below are 23 T cell receptor beta chains from a single sample sequenced in a study of cytomegalovirus exposure and HLA in healthy donors. PCR was performed using 60 Vbeta and 13 Jbeta primers. Clones were sequenced by immunoSEQ multiplex PCR, and TCRdb holds only the in-frame ones, with some missing. Of some 160,000 clones in the sample, around 79% are singletons; the top ten hold 3.1%. Sequenced: PBMCs. These receptors all stem from a woman in her thirties or forties in good health and CMV-seronegative.

The chain uses TRBV6-6 and TRBJ2-3; weak D call: TRBD1 (5 bases). The ends were cut back, 0 bases at V and 5 bases at J, with 9 bases in the middle. CDR3 length: 14 amino acids. Germline V gene lookup returns CDR1 MNHNY and CDR2 SVGAGI (reference sequence). This chain's CDR3 is CASSYSRVEDTQYF. The CDR3 DNA is TGTGCCAGCAGTTACTCCAGGGTCGAAGATACGCAGTATTTT.

This chain uses TRBV2 with TRBJ2-5; 10 nucleotides match TRBD2. Trimming at V came to 0 bases and at J to 2 bases, leaving 6 bases not matched to a gene. Per the germline V gene, CDR1 is SNHLY and CDR2 is FYNNEI. The CDR3 totals 17 residues. The CDR3 sequence is CASSEAGTSVDQETQYF. In DNA, the CDR3 is TGTGCCAGCAGTGAAGCCGGGACTAGCGTTGATCAAGAGACCCAGTACTTC.

This chain uses TRBV7-9 with TRBJ1-2, with unresolved D. V was shortened by 9 bases and J by 7 bases, with 21 bases between the two germline ends. Germline lookup yields CDR1 SEHNR and CDR2 FQNEAQ (reference sequence). The CDR3 is 14 residues long. CDR3: CASTPPPPFGGYTF. The DNA of the CDR3 is TGTGCCAGTACCCCCCCGCCACCTTTCGGTGGCTACACCTTC.

A single count supports this clone. The rearrangement uses TRBV11-2 and TRBJ2-1; possible D gene TRBD2, 6 bases. The germline V gene has CDR1 SGHAT and CDR2 FQNNGV. V lost 5 bases and J 0 bases, leaving 11 bases between the germline ends. The CDR3 spans 15 residues. The CDR3 region is CASSASVSSYNEQFF. The CDR3 DNA sequence: TGTGCCAGCAGCGCTAGCGTGAGCTCCTACAATGAGCAGTTCTTC.

The chain combines TRBV19 with TRBJ1-4, with a tentative D call TRBD1 (6 bases). Trimming took 6 bases from V and 7 from J, leaving 15 bases between them. Per the germline V gene, CDR1 is LNHDA and CDR2 is SQIVND (reference sequence). The CDR3 is made up of 14 amino acids. The CDR3 DNA reads as TGTGCCAGTAGCCCGACAGGATCCGGTGAAAAACTGTTTTTT. It specifies CASSPTGSGEKLFF. The full variable domain, with the rest looked up from reference TRBV19 and TRBJ1-4, is DGGITQSPKYLFRKEGQNVTLSCEQNLNHDAMYWYRQDPGQGLRLIYYSQIVNDFQKGDIAEGYSVSREKKESFPLTVTSAQKNPTAFYLCASSPTGSGEKLFFGSGTQLSVL.

V usage is TRBV15 and J usage is TRBJ2-7; no reliable D call. CDR1 is LNHNV and CDR2 is YYDKDF in the germline V gene (reference sequence). This CDR3 comprises 14 residues. Trimming took 0 bases from V and 2 from J, leaving 8 bases between them. For the CDR3, the DNA is TGTGCCACCAGCAGAGAGGGCAAAGCCTACGAGCAGTACTTC. This codes for CATSREGKAYEQYF. Combining the CDR3 with reference TRBV15 and TRBJ2-7 gives the whole variable domain DAMVIQNPRYQVTQFGKPVTLSCSQTLNHNVMYWYQQKSSQAPKLLFHYYDKDFNNEADTPDNFQSRRPNTSFCFLDIRSPGLGDTAMYLCATSREGKAYEQYFGPGTRLTVT.

The chain has TRBV6-1 and TRBJ1-1, with TRBD1 matching over 7 bases. The CDR3 has 15 amino acids. The J segment lost 0 bases and the V segment lost 6 bases, leaving 7 bases of the junction unmatched. Germline V gene data show CDR1 as MNHNS and CDR2 as SASEGT. Here the CDR3 reads CASSRRQGLNTEAFF. The DNA of the CDR3 is TGTGCCAGCAGCCGACGACAGGGATTGAACACTGAAGCTTTCTTT.

The CDR3 region has the DNA TGTGCCAGCAGTCAAATGGGACAGGGTTATTCACCCCTCCACTTT. Encoded protein: CASSQMGQGYSPLHF. The chain employs TRBV6-5 and TRBJ1-6; 9 nucleotides match TRBD1. Germline V gene lookup returns CDR1 MNHEY and CDR2 SVGAGI. This CDR3 has 15 amino acids. V trimming: 5 bases; J trimming: 8 bases; junction bases outside the gene matches: 7.

This rearrangement joins TRBV11-1 to TRBJ2-1, with D maybe TRBD2 (5 bases). From germline, CDR1 is SGHAT and CDR2 FQDESV (reference sequence). The CDR3 sequence is 13 residues long. Between the trimmed V and J ends, which lost 5 bases and 9 bases, there was a span of 14 bases. The CDR3 here is CASSLHPEAEQFF. CDR3 bases: TGTGCCAGCAGCCTCCACCCGGAGGCTGAGCAGTTCTTC. Drawing the rest from reference TRBV11-1 and TRBJ2-1, the complete variable domain is EAEVAQSPRYKITEKSQAVAFWCDPISGHATLYWYRQILGQGPELLVQFQDESVVDDSQLPKDRFSAERLKGVDSTLKIQPAELGDSAMYLCASSLHPEAEQFFGPGTRLTVL.

The rearrangement links TRBV27 to TRBJ1-1, with TRBD1 matching over 9 bases. In germline, CDR1 is MNHEY, CDR2 SMNVEV (reference sequence). The CDR3 extends over 13 amino acids. The V gene end was trimmed by 3 bases and the J gene end by 10 bases; junction bases not matched to a gene: 6. The CDR3 loop is CASSLGQGFVAFF. CDR3 bases: TGTGCCAGCAGTTTGGGACAGGGATTTGTAGCTTTCTTT.

This clone has just a few counts. The chain recombines TRBV4-2 with TRBJ2-3; tentatively, D is TRBD2 (5 bases). Germline V gives CDR1 LGHNA, CDR2 YNFKEQ. V was trimmed by 4 bases and J by 0 bases, leaving 20 bases between them. The CDR3 contains 18 residues. The CDR3 is CASSLARGIGYSTDTQYF. Here the CDR3 DNA reads TGTGCCAGCAGCCTAGCAAGAGGGATTGGCTATAGCACAGATACGCAGTATTTT.

V gene TRBV25-1 combines with J gene TRBJ1-1; no reliable D call. Germline V CDR1 and CDR2: MGHDK, SYGVNS. Trimming shortened V by 2 bases and J by 8 bases, and 9 bases separated the two germline ends. CDR3 size: 12 residues. CDR3 protein: CASSERGGEAFF. The CDR3 nucleotides read TGTGCCAGCAGTGAACGAGGTGGCGAAGCTTTCTTT.

With respect to this clone: An end of the junction differs from the germline gene, which may be a read error. Different DNA sequences within this sample yield the same CDR3. The CDR3 protein is CATSRDLGAPGNTIYF. CDR3 bases: TGCGCCACCAGCAGAGATTTGGGGGCGCCTGGAAACACCATATATTTT. The rearrangement joins TRBV15 to TRBJ1-3, with D tentatively TRBD1 (6 bases). CDR3 length equals 16 residues. The germline gives CDR1 LNHNV, CDR2 YYDKDF (reference sequence).

This rearrangement joins TRBV7-8 to TRBJ1-1; TRBD1 agrees at 10 bases. Germline V gene data show CDR1 as SGHVS and CDR2 as FQNEAQ. Unmatched junction bases numbered 4, after V lost 2 bases and J lost 4 bases. The CDR3 covers 15 residues. The CDR3 protein is CASSLFRTGGTEAFF. In DNA, the CDR3 is TGTGCCAGCAGCTTATTTCGGACAGGGGGCACTGAAGCTTTCTTT.

This clone was recorded a few times. This rearrangement joins TRBV5-8 to TRBJ1-3; D not resolved. The V end was cut by 0 bases, the J end by 0 bases, with 16 bases between. This CDR3 has 18 amino acids. CDR1 is SGHTS, CDR2 YDEGEE, per germline. The CDR3 loop is CASSLEGPGSSSGNTIYF. Here the CDR3 DNA reads TGTGCCAGCAGCTTGGAAGGTCCGGGGTCCAGCTCTGGAAACACCATATATTTT.

There are a few counts of this clone. The V gene is TRBV14, the J gene TRBJ2-7, with D possibly TRBD1 on 6 matching bases. The CDR3 consists of 15 residues. V lost 2 bases and J 1 base, leaving 12 bases between the germline ends. Germline V lookup: CDR1 SGHDN, CDR2 FVKESK. This CDR3 reads CASSQLDSYSYEQYF. The DNA of the CDR3 is TGTGCCAGCAGCCAACTGGACAGTTATTCCTACGAGCAGTACTTC.

J is TRBJ1-3 and V is TRBV6-1, with 8 bases identical to TRBD1. Germline CDR1 reads MNHNS; CDR2 reads SASEGT. Unmatched junction bases numbered 11, after V lost 4 bases and J lost 3 bases. The CDR3 has 17 amino acids. CDR3 in DNA: TGTGCCAGCAGTGTGACAGGGGAGTACGTTTTTGGAAACACCATATATTTT. The encoded protein is CASSVTGEYVFGNTIYF.

The rearrangement uses TRBV9 and TRBJ2-7; D uncertain. The length of the CDR3 is 15 residues. The V and J ends lost 4 bases and 0 bases respectively, with 14 bases between them. In germline, CDR1 is SGDLS, CDR2 YYNGEE. CDR3 amino acids: CASSPHESPSYEQYF. In nucleotides, the CDR3 is TGTGCCAGCAGCCCCCATGAGAGCCCCTCCTACGAGCAGTACTTC.

This clone was detected only a few times. The chain carries TRBV19 and TRBJ1-2; perhaps TRBD1 as D (5 bases). The V gene lost 3 bases and the J gene lost 8 bases, with 19 bases spanning the gap. The CDR3 has 15 residues. The V gene's germline CDR1 is LNHDA and CDR2 SQIVND (reference sequence). DNA for the CDR3: TGTGCCAGTAGTATCAGCGCTCGGGGGAGGGAAGGCTACACCTTC. Translated: CASSISARGREGYTF.

This chain connects TRBV10-3 to TRBJ2-4; 7 bases line up with TRBD1. This CDR3 spans 14 amino acids. Germline V lookup: CDR1 ENHRY, CDR2 SYGVKD. Losses at the gene ends were 4 bases for V and 4 bases for J; bases not matched to a gene: 4. Written as DNA, the CDR3 is TGTGCCATCAGTGGGGACAGTCAGAAAAACATTCAGTACTTC. It encodes CAISGDSQKNIQYF.

Here the CDR3 DNA reads TGTGCCAGCAGCTTAGGGACAGGGGGCCCCTACGAGCAGTACTTC. Translating gives CASSLGTGGPYEQYF. The chain recombines TRBV7-9 with TRBJ2-7, with 11 bases aligning to TRBD1. Germline trimming cut 1 base from V and 2 bases from J; bases unmatched to any gene: 1. This CDR3 comprises 15 residues. Germline V lookup: CDR1 SEHNR, CDR2 FQNEAQ (reference sequence).

The rearrangement uses TRBV2 and TRBJ1-6; D possibly corresponds to TRBD1 (6 bases). The ends were cut back, 5 bases at V and 10 bases at J, with 15 bases in the middle. The length of the CDR3 is 14 residues. From germline, CDR1 is SNHLY and CDR2 FYNNEI. CDR3 DNA sequence: TGTGCCAGCAGTAAGGACAGTCTCGAGTCACCCCTCCACTTT. Its translation is CASSKDSLESPLHF.

This clone has more than one count but fewer than ten. The V and J genes are TRBV4-1 and TRBJ1-2; no clear D gene. The CDR3 consists of 17 residues. V dropped 0 bases and J dropped 0 bases, with 14 bases sitting between them. The germline V gene has CDR1 MGHRA and CDR2 YSYEKL. CDR3 in DNA: TGCGCCAGCAGCCAAGAGGTCTCAGGTTGGTCTAACTATGGCTACACCTTC. Protein: CASSQEVSGWSNYGYTF.